The 27 T cell receptor beta chains below were found in one sample sequenced in a study of shared T cell receptors in the human thymus. Libraries were prepared by immunoSEQ multiplex PCR; TCRdb keeps only in-frame clonotypes and omits some of them. The sample contains 640,000 or so clones, more than 75% of which appear only once. The sample also formed part of further work on human thymus T cells.

Sequenced: thymocytes. Every receptor here comes from a boy under three years old with a congenital heart defect.

The chain employs TRBV2 and TRBJ1-2; perhaps TRBD1 as D (6 bases). The CDR3 is 19 residues long. The ends were cut back, 5 bases at V and 0 bases at J, with 25 bases in the middle. Germline assignment: CDR1 SNHLY and CDR2 FYNNEI. The CDR3 nucleotides are TGTGCCAGCAGTTACGCCGGGACATCAACACTAGGAACTAACTATGGCTACACCTTC. It codes for CASSYAGTSTLGTNYGYTF.

The gene calls are TRBV2 and TRBJ2-3, with a tentative D call TRBD2 (5 bases). Germline values: CDR1 SNHLY, CDR2 FYNNEI. The CDR3 spans 8 residues. V dropped 11 bases and J dropped 13 bases, with 10 bases sitting between them. This chain's CDR3 is CARHGEYF. The DNA for the CDR3 is TGTGCCCGTCACGGGGAGTATTTT.

The rearrangement joins TRBV19 to TRBJ2-5; 9 bases are shared with TRBD1. The DNA matches TRBJ2-7 better at its end, which makes the J call doubtful. The length of the CDR3 is 15 residues. CDR1 and CDR2 (germline): LNHDA, SQIVND (reference sequence). The CDR3 nucleotides read TGTGCCAGTAGTACCAAGGGACAGGGTCGCCACGAGCAGTACTTC. Residues: CASSTKGQGRHEQYF.

CDR3 sequence (DNA): TGTGCCAGTAGTATAGCCCCAGGGAGGGAGCAGTACTTC. Amino acids: CASSIAPGREQYF. The chain couples TRBV19 to TRBJ2-7, with D possibly being TRBD2 (6 bases). The germline gives CDR1 LNHDA, CDR2 SQIVND (reference sequence). The CDR3 contains 13 residues. Deletions cut 1 base from V and 7 bases from J, with 11 bases between. Looking up the rest from reference TRBV19 and TRBJ2-7 gives the full variable domain: DGGITQSPKYLFRKEGQNVTLSCEQNLNHDAMYWYRQDPGQGLRLIYYSQIVNDFQKGDIAEGYSVSREKKESFPLTVTSAQKNPTAFYLCASSIAPGREQYFGPGTRLTVT.

The chain uses TRBV30 and TRBJ2-7; a possible D gene is TRBD2 (5 bases). V lost 1 base and J lost 3, with 16 bases in between. The CDR3 runs 15 residues. Germline-derived CDR1 and CDR2 are GTSNPN and SVGIG (reference sequence). CDR3 region: CAWSGPPGKGYEQYF. CDR3 DNA: TGTGCCTGGAGTGGTCCTCCGGGAAAGGGCTACGAGCAGTACTTC.

The V and J genes are TRBV9 and TRBJ2-5; 10 nucleotides agree with TRBD2. Germline V gives CDR1 SGDLS, CDR2 YYNGEE. This CDR3 contains 15 residues. V gave up 6 bases and J gave up 2 bases; unmatched junction bases: 7. In DNA form, the CDR3 reads TGTGCCAGCACACGGACTAGCGGTTTTCAAGAGACCCAGTACTTC. The encoded protein is CASTRTSGFQETQYF.

The chain is built from TRBV5-4 and TRBJ1-2; D unclear. The CDR3 has 14 residues. V was pared by 0 bases and J by 6 bases, with 12 bases between. Germline CDR1 is SGHNT and CDR2 is YYREEE (reference sequence). In DNA, the CDR3 is TGTGCCAGCAGCTTGGGGATGTCCGAGGATGGCTACACCTTC. This translates into CASSLGMSEDGYTF.

The gene calls are TRBV6-1 and TRBJ1-2, with 7 bases identical to TRBD1. J gave up 1 base and V 7 bases, and 9 bases lay outside the gene matches. Per germline, CDR1 MNHNS and CDR2 SASEGT. This CDR3 region has 15 residues. The CDR3 loop reads CASTIGTAHNYGYTF. In DNA, the CDR3 is TGTGCCAGCACCATAGGGACAGCCCATAACTATGGCTACACCTTC.

The chain joins TRBV18 to TRBJ2-7; 9 bases map to TRBD1. Germline V CDR1 and CDR2: KGHSH, LQKENI. After removal of 4 bases from V and 4 bases from J, the junction contained 8 bases not matched to a gene. The CDR3 spans 15 residues. The CDR3 coding sequence is TGTGCCAGCTCACGGAACAGGGGGCCGCCTTACGAGCAGTACTTC. Encoded protein: CASSRNRGPPYEQYF.

Concerning this clone: Distinct nucleotide sequences in the sample also encode this CDR3. V is TRBV5-1 and J is TRBJ2-1; D gene uncertain. Germline CDR1 and CDR2: SGHRS and YFSETQ. This CDR3 has 15 amino acids. V lost 4 bases to trimming and J lost 0 bases, with 11 bases between them. The CDR3 DNA is TGCGCCAGCAGCCTGGACGGTAGCTCCTACAATGAGCAGTTCTTC. Protein sequence: CASSLDGSSYNEQFF.

The rearrangement links TRBV15 to TRBJ1-5, with 8 positions matching TRBD1. V lost 1 base to trimming and J lost 0 bases; unmatched junction nucleotides: 8. Germline lookup yields CDR1 LNHNV and CDR2 YYDKDF (reference sequence). This CDR3 spans 18 amino acids. This chain's CDR3 is CATSRGAGGLYSNQPQHF. CDR3 sequence (DNA): TGTGCCACCAGCAGAGGGGCAGGGGGCCTCTATAGCAATCAGCCCCAGCATTTT.

About this clone: The sample has other DNA sequences that encode this CDR3 too. CDR3 sequence (DNA): TGTGCCAGCAGTTTAGGTCGGGACACTGAAGCTTTCTTT. This sequence encodes CASSLGRDTEAFF. The chain carries TRBV27 and TRBJ1-1; D unresolved. The CDR3 covers 13 residues. The germline V and J ends were trimmed by 2 bases and 3 bases, with 7 bases remaining between them. CDR1 is MNHEY, CDR2 SMNVEV, per germline (reference sequence).

The chain employs TRBV19 and TRBJ1-1; no clear D gene. From germline, CDR1 is LNHDA and CDR2 SQIVND (reference sequence). V gave up 7 bases and J gave up 1 base, with 4 bases separating them. CDR3 length equals 11 residues. The CDR3 reads CASTSNTEAFF. In nucleotides, the CDR3 is TGTGCCAGTACTTCGAACACTGAAGCTTTCTTT.

This chain connects TRBV7-3 to TRBJ2-2; the D gene is possibly TRBD2 (7 bases). Trimming stripped 8 bases from V and 2 bases from J, with 12 bases between. In germline, CDR1 is SGHTA, CDR2 FQGTGA. The CDR3 covers 14 residues. In nucleotides, the CDR3 is TGTGCCAGCGGGGGGGCCGCAAACACCGGGGAGCTGTTTTTT. Translated, it gives CASGGAANTGELFF.

The chain carries TRBV5-8 and TRBJ1-5; the D gene is possibly TRBD1 (6 bases). This CDR3 has 18 amino acids. V lost 4 bases to trimming and J lost 2 bases, with 22 bases between them. Germline values: CDR1 SGHTS, CDR2 YDEGEE. The CDR3: CASSPERKDSLRNQPQHF. The CDR3 nucleotides read TGTGCCAGCAGCCCCGAACGCAAGGACAGTCTTCGCAATCAGCCCCAGCATTTT.

The rearrangement joins TRBV4-3 to TRBJ2-3; 8 bases line up with TRBD2. Germline CDR1 LGHNA, CDR2 YSLEER. The J segment lost 11 bases and the V segment lost 2 bases, leaving 12 bases of the junction unmatched. The CDR3 runs 15 residues. CDR3 in DNA: TGCGCCAGCAGCCAATCCCTTGGGGCGGGAGGAGGGCAGTATTTT. It yields the protein CASSQSLGAGGGQYF.

The chain uses TRBV28 and TRBJ2-1; a weak D match, TRBD2 (6 bases). The CDR3 totals 14 residues. Trimming took 5 bases from V and 3 from J, leaving 11 bases between them. Germline assignment: CDR1 MDHEN and CDR2 SYDVKM. The DNA of the CDR3 is TGTGCCAGCAGTGCTACGGGAGACTACAATGAGCAGTTCTTC. This sequence encodes CASSATGDYNEQFF. Drawing the rest from reference TRBV28 and TRBJ2-1, the complete variable domain is DVKVTQSSRYLVKRTGEKVFLECVQDMDHENMFWYRQDPGLGLRLIYFSYDVKMKEKGDIPEGYSVSREKKERFSLILESASTNQTSMYLCASSATGDYNEQFFGPGTRLTVL.

The chain carries TRBV4-2 and TRBJ2-7; 7 bases align to TRBD1. Germline-derived CDR1 and CDR2 are LGHNA and YNFKEQ. With V trimmed by 4 bases and J by 3 bases, 9 bases remained unmatched. The CDR3 totals 15 residues. CDR3 sequence (DNA): TGTGCCAGCAGCCGAGGGCCGGGACAGTTCTACGAGCAGTACTTC. It is translated as CASSRGPGQFYEQYF.

This clone is a singleton in its sample. The chain is built from TRBV29-1 and TRBJ2-7; possibly TRBD1 for D (6 bases). The germline V gene has CDR1 SQVTM and CDR2 ANQGSEA. Deletions cut 6 bases from V and 0 bases from J, with 15 bases between. CDR3 length equals 14 residues. The CDR3 nucleotides read TGCAGCGTACCACGGGCACAGGGCTCCTACGAGCAGTACTTC. It is translated as CSVPRAQGSYEQYF.

Here the CDR3 reads CASSQGGGSYNEQFF. The CDR3 coding sequence is TGCGCCAGCAGCCAAGGTGGAGGGTCCTACAATGAGCAGTTCTTC. The rearrangement uses TRBV4-3 and TRBJ2-1; TRBD2 is a possible D gene (6 bases). This CDR3 contains 15 residues. Trimming cost V 1 base and J 1 base, with 8 bases left between them. Germline assignment: CDR1 LGHNA and CDR2 YSLEER.

This chain uses TRBV9 with TRBJ2-2; 10 positions match TRBD1. The CDR3 covers 16 residues. Germline V gene sequence: CDR1 SGDLS, CDR2 YYNGEE. The V segment lost 2 bases and the J segment 4 bases; nucleotides outside the gene matches: 5. The CDR3 loop reads CASSVRGQGTTGELFF. In DNA form, the CDR3 reads TGTGCCAGCAGCGTCCGGGGACAGGGGACCACCGGGGAGCTGTTTTTT. Complete variable domain (other parts from reference TRBV9 and TRBJ2-2): DSGVTQTPKHLITATGQRVTLRCSPRSGDLSVYWYQQSLDQGLQFLIQYYNGEERAKGNILERFSAQQFPDLHSELNLSSLELGDSALYFCASSVRGQGTTGELFFGEGSRLTVL.

Only a few counts were recorded for this clone. Here the CDR3 reads CASSLQRTRLGKEKLFF. The CDR3 DNA sequence: TGTGCCAGCAGTTTACAAAGGACTCGCCTGGGTAAAGAAAAACTGTTTTTT. The chain employs TRBV27 and TRBJ1-4; D is undetermined. V lost 2 bases to trimming and J lost 8 bases, with 21 bases between them. This CDR3 contains 17 residues. Germline CDR1 MNHEY, CDR2 SMNVEV (reference sequence).

The V call is TRBV4-3, the J call TRBJ2-7, with 10 nucleotides matching TRBD2. The V gene end was trimmed by 0 bases and the J gene end by 4 bases; junction bases not matched to a gene: 6. Germline loops: CDR1 LGHNA, CDR2 YSLEER. CDR3 length equals 16 residues. CDR3 sequence (DNA): TGCGCCAGCAGCCAAGAACGGACTAGCGGTTTGTACGAGCAGTACTTC. Amino acids: CASSQERTSGLYEQYF.

The chain combines TRBV27 with TRBJ2-3; tentatively, D is TRBD2 (6 bases). Germline lookup yields CDR1 MNHEY and CDR2 SMNVEV (reference sequence). The CDR3 consists of 13 residues. Trimming left V 5 bases short and J 5 bases short, with 11 bases between. DNA for the CDR3: TGTGCCAGCAGTCGCATGGGAGGAGATACGCAGTATTTT. This gives the protein CASSRMGGDTQYF.

This clone has only a few counts. The chain uses TRBV7-2 and TRBJ2-7, with a tentative D call TRBD2 (6 bases). Germline V gene sequence: CDR1 SGHTA, CDR2 FQGNSA. This CDR3 spans 16 amino acids. V was trimmed by 4 bases and J by 4 bases, leaving 20 bases between them. The CDR3 reads CASSSSRGFWEYEQYF. The CDR3 DNA follows: TGTGCCAGCAGCTCCAGCCGGGGGTTCTGGGAGTACGAGCAGTACTTC.

V gene TRBV5-5 combines with J gene TRBJ1-1; 11 bases are a match to TRBD1. J was trimmed by 1 base and V by 0 bases; bases with no gene match: 5. CDR3 size: 17 residues. CDR1 is SGHKS, CDR2 YYEKEE, per germline (reference sequence). CDR3 region: CASSLAGQGAPNTEAFF. Here the CDR3 DNA reads TGTGCCAGCAGCTTGGCCGGACAGGGGGCCCCGAACACTGAAGCTTTCTTT.

The J gene is TRBJ2-7, the V gene TRBV29-1, with 7 bases aligning to TRBD2. The CDR3 has 17 amino acids. Per the germline V gene, CDR1 is SQVTM and CDR2 is ANQGSEA. Trimming took 4 bases from V and 5 from J; bases not matched to a gene: 20. CDR3 sequence: CSVGLAGVGPKGDEQYF. The CDR3, as DNA: TGCAGCGTTGGGCTCGCGGGAGTAGGTCCTAAAGGGGACGAGCAGTACTTC.